A selection of T cell receptor beta chains follows, all from one sample in a study of identical twins. MiXCR, applied by TCRdb to the 5' RACE reads, yields one record per CDR3 protein. The sample lists 690,000 or so distinct CDR3 sequences, approximately 6% occurring once. What was sequenced was naive T cells sorted from blood. The receptors were sampled from a young man in good health. Both conserved end residues are part of each CDR3. The D gene is left open where the match is weak. A row's size may be missing; if present it is once, few, many or a size class.

TRBJ1-2,TRBV29-1,TRBD1,many,CSVERQGLGGYTF,TGCAGCGTTGAACGACAGGGGCTTGGAGGCTACACCTTC
TRBJ1-1,TRBV11-2,-,few,CASSLSVSGYTEAFF,TGTGCCAGCAGCTTATCAGTTAGTGGGTACACTGAAGCTTTCTTT
TRBJ2-7,TRBV27,TRBD1,-,CASSSIWDRGLHEQYF,TGTGCCAGCAGTTCGATTTGGGACAGGGGTCTCCACGAGCAGTACTTC
TRBJ2-2,TRBV11-2,-,many,CASSLGLRPNTGELFF,TGTGCCAGCAGCTTAGGCCTCCGACCAAACACCGGGGAGCTGTTTTTT
TRBJ2-1,TRBV12-3/TRBV12-4,-,-,CASSFLADSYNEQFF,TGTGCCAGCAGTTTTCTCGCGGATAGCTACAATGAGCAGTTCTTC
TRBJ1-1,TRBV29-1,-,many,CSVKQGTEAFF,TGCAGCGTGAAACAGGGCACTGAAGCTTTCTTT
TRBJ2-5,TRBV5-1,TRBD2,many,CASSLTVAGGGVTQYF,TGCGCCAGCAGCCTGACAGTAGCGGGAGGTGGAGTGACCCAGTACTTC
TRBJ1-3,TRBV10-3,-,many,CAIRARGRIDSGNTIYF,TGTGCCATCCGGGCCAGGGGCAGGATTGACTCTGGAAACACCATATATTTT
TRBJ1-2,TRBV6-6,-,many,CASSADRSYGYTF,TGTGCCAGCAGTGCAGACAGGAGCTATGGCTACACCTTC
TRBJ2-2,TRBV20-1,-,many,CSARPMQQGEDTGELFF,TGCAGTGCTCGACCCATGCAACAGGGTGAGGACACCGGGGAGCTGTTTTTT
TRBJ2-5,TRBV12-3/TRBV12-4,-,many,CASSLAPGGYQETQYF,TGTGCCAGCAGTTTAGCCCCTGGAGGCTACCAAGAGACCCAGTACTTC
TRBJ2-2,TRBV18,-,few,CASSLDSAGELFF,TGTGCCAGCTCACTGGACAGTGCCGGGGAGCTGTTTTTT
TRBJ2-5,TRBV4-1,-,many,CASSQGSRGRDHETQYF,TGCGCCAGCAGCCAAGGGTCCCGTGGCAGGGATCACGAGACCCAGTACTTC
TRBJ2-7,TRBV15,TRBD2,many,CATSRVGEGREQYF,TGTGCCACCAGCAGAGTAGGGGAGGGCAGGGAGCAGTACTTC
TRBJ2-7,TRBV29-1,-,many,CSVSGTYEQYF,TGCAGCGTCAGCGGTACCTACGAGCAGTACTTC
TRBJ2-2,TRBV3-1,-,many,CASSQVGGFTGELFF,TGTGCCAGCAGCCAAGTCGGCGGTTTCACCGGGGAGCTGTTTTTT
TRBJ1-5,TRBV2,-,-,CASSEVNQPQHF,TGTGCCAGCAGTGAAGTAAATCAGCCCCAGCATTTT
TRBJ1-3,TRBV7-2,-,-,CASSLLWASGNTIYF,TGTGCCAGCAGCTTATTATGGGCCTCTGGAAACACCATATATTTT
TRBJ1-1,TRBV29-1,-,many,CSVEEHTEAFF,TGCAGCGTTGAAGAACACACTGAAGCTTTCTTT
TRBJ2-2,TRBV5-1,TRBD2,many,CASSLDLLAGAGELFF,TGCGCCAGCAGCTTGGATTTGCTAGCGGGAGCCGGGGAGCTGTTTTTT
TRBJ1-2,TRBV5-1,TRBD1,many,CASSWTQGAQDLYGYTF,TGCGCCAGCAGCTGGACACAGGGGGCTCAGGACTTATATGGCTACACCTTC
TRBJ2-2,TRBV6-2/TRBV6-3,TRBD2,many,CASSYSLGLAGRELFF,TGTGCCAGCAGTTACTCCCTGGGACTAGCGGGGAGGGAGCTGTTTTTT
TRBJ2-1,TRBV12-3/TRBV12-4,TRBD2,many,CASSFFESGRRYNEQFF,TGTGCCAGCAGTTTTTTTGAGAGCGGGAGACGATACAATGAGCAGTTCTTC
TRBJ2-7,TRBV6-2/TRBV6-3,TRBD2,many,CASRRTSGYEQYF,TGTGCCAGCCGACGGACTAGCGGATACGAGCAGTACTTC
TRBJ2-1,TRBV5-1,TRBD1,many,CASSLDRVTLNEQFF,TGCGCCAGCAGCCTGGACAGGGTGACCCTGAATGAGCAGTTCTTC
TRBJ2-2,TRBV12-3/TRBV12-4,-,many,CASSLAGDSGELFF,TGTGCCAGCAGTTTAGCTGGAGACTCCGGGGAGCTGTTTTTT
TRBJ2-7,TRBV28,TRBD1,many,CASSTTGQRGSEQYF,TGTGCCAGCAGTACGACAGGGCAGAGGGGTTCCGAGCAGTACTTC
TRBJ2-7,TRBV20-1,-,many,CSARFSSGVLEQYF,TGCAGTGCTAGATTTTCTAGTGGGGTCCTCGAGCAGTACTTC
TRBJ2-1,TRBV30,TRBD1,-,CAWSVAGGHEQFF,TGTGCCTGGAGTGTCGCAGGGGGCCATGAGCAGTTCTTC
TRBJ1-1,TRBV20-1,-,many,CSAIPREAFF,TGCAGTGCTATACCTAGGGAAGCTTTCTTT
TRBJ2-2,TRBV20-1,-,many,CSAPGRGAGELFF,TGCAGTGCCCCGGGCAGGGGGGCCGGGGAGCTGTTTTTT
TRBJ2-2,TRBV4-2,-,many,CASSQDHRGEVGELFF,TGTGCCAGCAGCCAAGATCATCGGGGAGAGGTCGGGGAGCTGTTTTTT
TRBJ2-1,TRBV18,TRBD1,many,CASSRGQGNEQFF,TGTGCCAGCTCACGGGGACAGGGGAATGAGCAGTTCTTC
TRBJ2-1,TRBV12-3/TRBV12-4,-,-,CASRYGRQQFF,TGTGCCAGCAGATACGGGCGCCAGCAGTTCTTC
TRBJ2-5,TRBV4-3,-,many,CASSRTGTQETQYF,TGCGCCAGCAGCCGAACAGGGACCCAAGAGACCCAGTACTTC
TRBJ2-1,TRBV7-8,TRBD2,-,CASSLLQRAGDFREQFF,TGTGCCAGCAGCTTACTTCAGAGAGCGGGAGATTTTCGTGAGCAGTTCTTC
TRBJ1-1,TRBV10-3,-,many,CAISERGMNTEAFF,TGTGCCATCAGTGAGCGGGGCATGAACACTGAAGCTTTCTTT
TRBJ2-2,TRBV7-2,-,-,CASSSSGPGPGELFF,TGTGCCAGCAGCTCCTCGGGACCCGGGCCCGGGGAGCTGTTTTTT
TRBJ2-5,TRBV5-5,-,many,CASSPRVPGETQYF,TGTGCCAGCAGCCCTCGGGTTCCGGGTGAGACCCAGTACTTC
TRBJ2-1,TRBV10-3,TRBD1,few,CAISEYRGPGNEQFF,TGTGCCATCAGTGAATACAGGGGGCCAGGGAATGAGCAGTTCTTC
TRBJ2-5,TRBV5-1,-,few,CASSRAGTQETQYF,TGCGCCAGCAGCCGAGCGGGTACTCAAGAGACCCAGTACTTC
TRBJ2-7,TRBV5-6,-,many,CASSSASFYEQYF,TGTGCCAGCAGCTCCGCATCTTTCTACGAGCAGTACTTC
TRBJ1-5,TRBV4-3,-,many,CASSQGSGGQPQHF,TGCGCCAGCAGCCAAGGGTCTGGGGGTCAGCCCCAGCATTTT
TRBJ2-5,TRBV29-1,-,few,CSVDDRQTQYF,TGCAGCGTTGATGACAGGCAGACCCAGTACTTC
TRBJ2-7,TRBV29-1,-,many,CSAGRKLLGSYEQYF,TGCAGCGCCGGACGCAAACTACTAGGCTCCTACGAGCAGTACTTC
TRBJ2-3,TRBV4-3,-,many,CASSQLAFGGTDTQYF,TGCGCCAGCAGCCAACTAGCGTTTGGGGGCACAGATACGCAGTATTTT
TRBJ2-5,TRBV6-5,TRBD1,many,CASSYGTGGETQYF,TGTGCCAGCAGTTACGGGACAGGAGGGGAGACCCAGTACTTC
TRBJ2-7,TRBV29-1,TRBD1,-,CSVGLDRGLWEQYF,TGCAGCGTTGGTCTGGACAGGGGACTTTGGGAGCAGTACTTC
TRBJ2-7,TRBV4-2,-,few,CASSHLRSQGQPYEQYF,TGTGCCAGCAGCCACCTAAGGTCTCAGGGGCAACCCTACGAGCAGTACTTC
TRBJ2-7,TRBV29-1,-,many,CSLWGGEQYF,TGCAGCCTTTGGGGAGGCGAGCAGTACTTC